Sequencing of this T cell receptor beta chain was carried out in a study of post-analysis software for immune sequencing data. Across the study: Clinical courses comprised relapsing-remitting, secondary progressive and progressive-relapsing multiple sclerosis.

With respect to this clonotype: Its cognate antigen is unknown.

Unique molecular identifiers tagged the TCR beta cDNA libraries. Out of about 0.9 to 10 million T cells, about 500,000 cDNA molecules were generated. TCRdb reprocessed the PCR reads with MiXCR, giving one entry per CDR3 protein. The table has 430,000 or so distinct CDR3 sequences, 39% seen once. Study-level points and caveats: Compared with controls, patients showed significantly lower normalized Chao1 diversity. Clustering by F measure revealed strong co-clustering among samples prepared together in one batch.

The source is a girl aged 2 to 10 with multiple sclerosis. Sequencing input: blood.

CDR3 coding DNA: TGTGCCATCAGTGATCTGGGGACTAGCGGGGGTCCGAACACCGGGGAGCTGTTTTTT. Translation: CAISDLGTSGGPNTGELFF. The V gene is TRBV10-3, the J gene TRBJ2-2; the match to TRBD2 covers 14 bases. There are 19 residues in the CDR3. J was trimmed by 0 bases and V by 3 bases; bases with no gene match: 6. CDR1 ENHRY and CDR2 SYGVKD come from the germline V gene.